This TCR beta chain originates from a study of blood T cell repertoires in COVID-19. Study-wide context: Acute-phase and convalescent COVID-19 samples originated in the United States, Italy and Spain. The analysed material was cDNA or gDNA that came from T cells, B-cell-depleted T cells, or PBMCs.

The CDR3 covers 17 residues. V lost 6 bases to trimming and J lost 2 bases; unmatched junction nucleotides: 12. Germline lookup yields CDR1 SGHTA and CDR2 FQGNSA. Authors' analysis steps: Nucleated cell counts were estimated from reference gene primer amplification. This table comes from immunoSEQ multiplex PCR, and its TCRdb copy is limited to in-frame clones, with some not included. V and J calls plus clone size are reproduced from that table; the DNA served to infer D and trimming. This sample yields approximately 65,000 clones, of which 88% are seen a single time; more than 4% belongs to the top ten.

This sequence originates from a human donor in a cohort sampled during active COVID-19. V usage is TRBV7-2 and J usage is TRBJ2-3, with 9 bases fitting TRBD1. Sequenced: peripheral blood. The CDR3 DNA reads as TGTGCCAGCAGGGTAACAGGGGGCGCAGGCCTCACAGATACGCAGTATTTT. Protein: CASRVTGGAGLTDTQYF.